What follows is one TCR beta chain and its context. This entry is derived from a study of cytomegalovirus exposure and HLA in healthy donors. The ends lost 5 bases at V and 4 bases at J; junction bases unmatched: 3. The CDR3 is made up of 13 amino acids. CDR1 is SGHTA, CDR2 FQGTGA, per germline. The approximately 120-subject validation cohort, separate from the approximately 640-subject first cohort, included the donors. Assay: immunoSEQ multiplex PCR; the TCRdb copy retains only in-frame clones and omits some. The data show 120,000 or so clones, with approximately 95% seen just once and about 1.7% held by the top ten.

This TCR was recovered from a man aged 18 to 35 in good health and CMV-seronegative. The material sequenced was PBMCs. The gene calls are TRBV7-3 and TRBJ2-5, with TRBD1 identical over 8 bases. The CDR3 DNA follows: TGTGCCAGCAGCCCTACAGGGGGAGAGACCCAGTACTTC. Protein product: CASSPTGGETQYF.